One and the same sample provided the 31 T cell receptor beta chains below, sequenced in a study of a mutant IDH1 vaccine in newly diagnosed glioma. Sequenced by immunoSEQ multiplex PCR; TCRdb stores in-frame clones only, minus some. The sample shows around 30,000 clones, 80% to 85% of them seen only once. The time point was: baseline, week 1 (first vaccination visit). Treatment reported: pre-vaccination baseline after standard-of-care therapy. The sample was peripheral blood mononuclear cells (PBMCs), taken from a glioma patient treated with radiotherapy, temozolomide or both. The receptors shown here come from a man aged 45-65 years with glioma. Some clones in this sample may be carry-over from other donors' samples.

This chain joins TRBV19 and TRBJ1-5; 7 bases are a match to TRBD1. V lost 5 bases to trimming and J lost 7 bases; unmatched junction nucleotides: 8. This CDR3 is 14 amino acids long. The germline CDR1 and CDR2 sequences are LNHDA and SQIVND (reference sequence). Here the CDR3 DNA reads TGTGCCAGTAGTTTTACAGGGGCGGGGCAGCCCCAGCATTTT. Translation: CASSFTGAGQPQHF.

This chain connects TRBV30 to TRBJ1-2; no definite D call. CDR3 length: 11 amino acids. Trimming removed 2 bases from V and 5 bases from J, with 6 bases in between. Germline CDR1 and CDR2: GTSNPN and SVGIG (reference sequence). CDR3: CAWSTLYGYTF. DNA for the CDR3: TGTGCCTGGAGTACATTGTATGGCTACACCTTC.

The sample holds one count of this clone. This chain connects TRBV20-1 to TRBJ2-5; D remains ambiguous. CDR1 is DFQATT, CDR2 SNEGSKA, per germline (reference sequence). There are 11 residues in the CDR3. V dropped 5 bases and J dropped 5 bases, with 9 bases sitting between them. Here the CDR3 reads CSALHRETQYF. CDR3 nucleotide sequence: TGCAGTGCTTTACACCGGGAGACCCAGTACTTC.

This clone came up once. V is TRBV5-4 and J is TRBJ2-3; a possible D gene is TRBD2 (5 bases). Germline lookup yields CDR1 SGHNT and CDR2 YYREEE (reference sequence). V lost 2 bases, J lost 13 bases, and 14 bases lay in between. The CDR3 totals 12 residues. The CDR3, as DNA: TGTGCCAGCAGCTTTAACGGGGAAGATAAGTATTTT. Its translation: CASSFNGEDKYF.

V is TRBV5-1 and J is TRBJ2-7; possibly TRBD2 for D (5 bases). Germline values: CDR1 SGHRS, CDR2 YFSETQ. This CDR3 has 14 amino acids. Trimming removed 4 bases from V and 5 bases from J, with 16 bases in between. CDR3 region: CASSQRTSGHEQYF. The CDR3 bases are TGCGCCAGCAGCCAACGGACTTCGGGCCACGAGCAGTACTTC.

CDR3 bases: TGTGCCAGCAGTCGGGACAGGGGTTACGAGCAGTACTTC. Its translation is CASSRDRGYEQYF. V is TRBV2 and J is TRBJ2-7; 10 positions match TRBD1. The V and J ends lost 5 bases and 4 bases, in that order; junction bases with no gene match: 2. Germline V CDR1 and CDR2: SNHLY, FYNNEI. CDR3 length: 13 amino acids. The variable domain in full, with the rest retrieved from reference TRBV2 and TRBJ2-7, is EPEVTQTPSHQVTQMGQEVILRCVPISNHLYFYWYRQILGQKVEFLVSFYNNEISEKSEIFDDQFSVERPDGSNFTLKIRSTKLEDSAMYFCASSRDRGYEQYFGPGTRLTVT.

This chain links TRBV5-1 with TRBJ1-1; no firm D call. Trimming removed 7 bases at V and 1 base at J, with 17 bases between. The CDR3 spans 15 residues. The germline gives CDR1 SGHRS, CDR2 YFSETQ. The CDR3, as DNA: TGCGCCAGCCGGGCCTTCCGCAATCAGAACACTGAAGCTTTCTTT. Its translation: CASRAFRNQNTEAFF. Full variable domain (missing parts from reference TRBV5-1 and TRBJ1-1): KAGVTQTPRYLIKTRGQQVTLSCSPISGHRSVSWYQQTPGQGLQFLFEYFSETQRNKGNFPGRFSGRQFSNSRSEMNVSTLELGDSALYLCASRAFRNQNTEAFFGQGTRLTVV.

The chain links TRBV27 to TRBJ1-2, with 10 bases aligning to TRBD1. There are 15 residues in the CDR3. The germline gives CDR1 MNHEY, CDR2 SMNVEV (reference sequence). Losses at the gene ends were 3 bases for V and 2 bases for J; bases not matched to a gene: 3. The CDR3 spells CASSFGTGANYGYTF. The DNA for the CDR3 is TGTGCCAGCAGTTTTGGGACAGGGGCGAACTATGGCTACACCTTC.

The chain is built from TRBV30 and TRBJ2-1; TRBD2 might be the D (7 bases). The V and J ends lost 4 bases and 7 bases respectively, with 20 bases between them. In germline, CDR1 is GTSNPN, CDR2 SVGIG (reference sequence). There are 15 residues in the CDR3. This chain's CDR3 is CAWIGGGGPWNEQFF. The CDR3 DNA sequence: TGTGCCTGGATCGGTGGGGGGGGGCCTTGGAATGAGCAGTTCTTC.

The chain is built from TRBV6-5 and TRBJ1-1; D gene ambiguous. There are 13 residues in the CDR3. Germline lookup yields CDR1 MNHEY and CDR2 SVGAGI. Trimming took off 10 bases at V and 1 base at J, with 13 bases between the two ends. The DNA of the CDR3 is TGTGCCACCTCCCAAAGGGAGAACACTGAAGCTTTCTTT. It yields the protein CATSQRENTEAFF.

A single count supports this clone. The genes are TRBV6-5 and TRBJ1-2, with 7 bases fitting TRBD1. CDR3 length equals 14 residues. V trimming: 2 bases; J trimming: 5 bases; junction bases outside the gene matches: 5. CDR1 and CDR2 (germline): MNHEY, SVGAGI. DNA of the CDR3: TGTGCCAGCAGTTACGCCGACAGGGAGTATGGCTACACCTTC. Protein sequence: CASSYADREYGYTF.

CDR3 residues: CASSLVDTQYF. The CDR3 bases are TGTGCCAGCAGCTTAGTAGATACGCAGTATTTT. The gene calls are TRBV7-2 and TRBJ2-3, with unresolved D. The CDR3 is 11 residues long. Trimming removed 1 base at V and 5 bases at J, with 1 base between. Germline V gene sequence: CDR1 SGHTA, CDR2 FQGNSA.

This clone is classed as medium-sized. This CDR3 reads CATSATQGAYEQYF. CDR3 DNA: TGCGCCACCTCAGCCACGCAGGGGGCCTACGAGCAGTACTTC. The chain employs TRBV4-3 and TRBJ2-7; 7 positions match TRBD1. The length of the CDR3 is 14 residues. V gave up 10 bases and J gave up 2 bases; unmatched junction bases: 11. Germline-derived CDR1 and CDR2 are LGHNA and YSLEER.

CDR3 DNA: TGTGCCAGCAGTGAGGGGATGGGGAACAATGAGCAGTTCTTC. Its protein is CASSEGMGNNEQFF. This chain connects TRBV25-1 to TRBJ2-1; no reliable D call. This CDR3 spans 14 amino acids. V was trimmed by 3 bases and J by 5 bases, leaving 11 bases between them. Per germline, CDR1 MGHDK and CDR2 SYGVNS.

The chain has TRBV20-1 and TRBJ1-1; 10 nucleotides agree with TRBD1. Germline assignment: CDR1 DFQATT and CDR2 SNEGSKA (reference sequence). This CDR3 region has 11 residues. The V and J ends lost 4 bases and 11 bases, in that order; junction bases with no gene match: 4. The CDR3 nucleotides are TGCAGTGCTACGACAGGGGGCGAGGCTTTCTTT. It yields the protein CSATTGGEAFF.

The rearrangement joins TRBV7-2 to TRBJ2-5; D is unresolved. CDR1 is SGHTA, CDR2 FQGNSA, per germline. The CDR3 has 13 amino acids. The V and J ends lost 4 bases and 5 bases respectively, with 11 bases between them. The CDR3 loop reads CASSSSPMETQYF. CDR3 sequence (DNA): TGTGCCAGCAGCTCTTCCCCAATGGAGACCCAGTACTTC.

Concerning this clone: This is likely a read error, given that the CDR3 carries no conserved phenylalanine or tryptophan at its end. It is unclear where the CDR3 begins or ends on the DNA, so no DNA is shown, and the CDR3 is as TCRdb lists it. V usage is TRBV6-1 and J usage is TRBJ1-2. CDR1 MNHNS and CDR2 SASEGT come from the germline V gene. The CDR3 length is 11 residues, termini included. The CDR3 region is CASSDSLHLRV.

The genes are TRBV10-3 and TRBJ2-5; 10 bases align to TRBD2. The CDR3 sequence is 16 residues long. Germline CDR1 and CDR2: ENHRY and SYGVKD. The junction had 5 bases not matched to a gene; V was cut back by 2 bases and J by 2 bases. The CDR3 sequence is CAISETLAGEQETQYF. The CDR3 bases are TGTGCCATCAGTGAGACTCTAGCGGGGGAACAAGAGACCCAGTACTTC.

J is TRBJ2-5 and V is TRBV7-9; D not resolved. Trimming took 1 base from V and 5 from J, leaving 20 bases between them. This CDR3 is built from 17 residues. Germline CDR1 reads SEHNR; CDR2 reads FQNEAQ (reference sequence). This CDR3 reads CASSLGAPATGSETQYF. DNA of the CDR3: TGTGCCAGCAGCTTAGGGGCCCCGGCTACGGGTAGTGAGACCCAGTACTTC. Full variable domain (remainder filled in from reference TRBV7-9 and TRBJ2-5): DTGVSQNPRHKITKRGQNVTFRCDPISEHNRLYWYRQTLGQGPEFLTYFQNEAQLEKSRLLSDRFSAERPKGSFSTLEIQRTEQGDSAMYLCASSLGAPATGSETQYFGPGTRLLVL.

In its sample, this clone was seen a few times. The chain recombines TRBV15 with TRBJ1-5; a possible D gene is TRBD1 (5 bases). CDR3 length: 13 residues. CDR1 and CDR2 (germline): LNHNV, YYDKDF (reference sequence). Trimming stripped 9 bases from V and 0 bases from J, with 9 bases between. The CDR3 DNA reads as TGTGCCACAGCGCAGGGTAGCAATCAGCCCCAGCATTTT. Translation: CATAQGSNQPQHF. Drawing the rest from reference TRBV15 and TRBJ1-5, the complete variable domain is DAMVIQNPRYQVTQFGKPVTLSCSQTLNHNVMYWYQQKSSQAPKLLFHYYDKDFNNEADTPDNFQSRRPNTSFCFLDIRSPGLGDTAMYLCATAQGSNQPQHFGDGTRLSIL.

The chain has TRBV4-3 and TRBJ2-1, with 7 bases aligning to TRBD2. This CDR3 has 17 residues. Germline trimming cut 0 bases from V and 7 bases from J; bases unmatched to any gene: 12. Germline assignment: CDR1 LGHNA and CDR2 YSLEER. The CDR3 protein is CASSQDTLSGAWNEQFF. DNA for the CDR3: TGCGCCAGCAGCCAAGACACCCTCAGCGGGGCCTGGAATGAGCAGTTCTTC.

This chain uses TRBV30 with TRBJ2-7; D possibly corresponds to TRBD1 (5 bases). With 2 bases removed from V and 0 bases from J, the gap between germline ends came to 11 bases. The CDR3 is 14 amino acids. In germline, CDR1 is GTSNPN, CDR2 SVGIG (reference sequence). The CDR3 nucleotides are TGTGCCTGGAGTAGGAGACAGCACTCCTACGAGCAGTACTTC. The encoded protein is CAWSRRQHSYEQYF.

This clone was seen a few times. The gene calls are TRBV15 and TRBJ1-1, with D unclear. The CDR3 loop spans 13 amino acids. Trimming cost V 4 bases and J 5 bases, with 11 bases left between them. Germline V lookup: CDR1 LNHNV, CDR2 YYDKDF (reference sequence). CDR3 in amino acids: CATSIPAGTEAFF. The CDR3 nucleotides are TGTGCCACCAGCATTCCAGCGGGGACTGAAGCTTTCTTT.

Written as DNA, the CDR3 is TGTGCCAGCAGCCCTATTTACAATGAGCAGTTCTTC. Its translation: CASSPIYNEQFF. The chain recombines TRBV6-6 with TRBJ2-1; D is ambiguous. Deletions cut 6 bases from V and 4 bases from J, with 7 bases between. The length of the CDR3 is 12 residues. The germline V gene encodes CDR1 MNHNY and CDR2 SVGAGI (reference sequence).

This clone was seen a handful of times. CDR3 coding DNA: TGTGCCAGCAGCCAAGGGGGGACGGGGACTGAAGCTTTCTTT. Protein: CASSQGGTGTEAFF. The chain carries TRBV4-2 and TRBJ1-1; the D gene is possibly TRBD1 (5 bases). CDR1 is LGHNA and CDR2 is YNFKEQ in the germline V gene. This CDR3 has 14 amino acids. V lost 1 base to trimming and J lost 5 bases, with 11 bases between them.

The rearrangement links TRBV6-5 to TRBJ1-4; 7 bases are shared with TRBD1. Germline CDR1 and CDR2: MNHEY and SVGAGI. The CDR3 sequence is 16 residues long. Losses at the gene ends were 2 bases for V and 6 bases for J; bases not matched to a gene: 9. The CDR3, as DNA: TGTGCCAGCAGTTACATATCCGGGACAGCCTATGAAAAACTGTTTTTT. Translating it yields CASSYISGTAYEKLFF.

This sequence joins TRBV2 and TRBJ2-6, with D unclear. The length of the CDR3 is 16 residues. Germline V gene data show CDR1 as SNHLY and CDR2 as FYNNEI. V was clipped by 3 bases and J by 8 bases, with 17 bases between them. The CDR3 is CASSDQIREWSNVLTF. The CDR3 DNA is TGTGCCAGCAGTGACCAGATAAGGGAATGGTCCAACGTCCTGACTTTC.

This chain links TRBV10-1 with TRBJ1-5; no clear D gene. This CDR3 is built from 14 residues. Germline V CDR1 and CDR2: WNHNN, SYGVQD (reference sequence). Deletions cut 7 bases from V and 5 bases from J, with 15 bases between. CDR3 residues: CASISSLRDQPQHF. The DNA for the CDR3 is TGCGCCAGCATATCATCATTAAGAGATCAGCCCCAGCATTTT.

This sequence joins TRBV2 and TRBJ2-1; 9 bases line up with TRBD1. Germline values: CDR1 SNHLY, CDR2 FYNNEI. Trimming removed 5 bases from V and 7 bases from J; junction bases left unmatched: 9. The CDR3 sequence is 15 residues long. CDR3 nucleotide sequence: TGTGCCAGCAGTCAGAACGACAGGGGGAAGAATGAGCAGTTCTTC. It is translated as CASSQNDRGKNEQFF.

In its sample, this clone was seen a few times. This sequence joins TRBV29-1 and TRBJ1-1; TRBD1 matches at 7 bases. Unmatched junction bases numbered 13, after V lost 4 bases and J lost 5 bases. Germline loops: CDR1 SQVTM, CDR2 ANQGSEA. This CDR3 contains 15 residues. The CDR3 nucleotides read TGCAGCGTTGGGTATAAGGGACAGAAGAGGACTGAAGCTTTCTTT. Protein product: CSVGYKGQKRTEAFF.

This clone was counted between two and nine times. The rearrangement joins TRBV5-1 to TRBJ1-2; D gene ambiguous. Germline CDR1 is SGHRS and CDR2 is YFSETQ. The CDR3 is made up of 14 amino acids. V lost 0 bases to trimming and J lost 5 bases, with 11 bases between them. CDR3 DNA sequence: TGCGCCAGCAGCTTGGTAGGCGAAGTTTATGGCTACACCTTC. It is translated as CASSLVGEVYGYTF. Using reference TRBV5-1 and TRBJ1-2 for the parts outside the CDR3, the full variable domain is KAGVTQTPRYLIKTRGQQVTLSCSPISGHRSVSWYQQTPGQGLQFLFEYFSETQRNKGNFPGRFSGRQFSNSRSEMNVSTLELGDSALYLCASSLVGEVYGYTFGSGTRLTVV.